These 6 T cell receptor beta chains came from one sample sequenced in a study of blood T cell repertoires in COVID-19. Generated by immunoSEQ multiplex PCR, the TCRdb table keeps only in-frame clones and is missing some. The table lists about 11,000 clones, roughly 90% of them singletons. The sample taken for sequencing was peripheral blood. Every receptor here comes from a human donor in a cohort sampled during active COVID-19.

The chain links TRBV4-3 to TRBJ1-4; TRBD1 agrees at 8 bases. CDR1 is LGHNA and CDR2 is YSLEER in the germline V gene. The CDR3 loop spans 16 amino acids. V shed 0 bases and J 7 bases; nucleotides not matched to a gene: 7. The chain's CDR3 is CASSQESGGAGEKLFF. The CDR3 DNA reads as TGCGCCAGCAGCCAAGAATCAGGGGGCGCAGGTGAAAAACTGTTTTTT.

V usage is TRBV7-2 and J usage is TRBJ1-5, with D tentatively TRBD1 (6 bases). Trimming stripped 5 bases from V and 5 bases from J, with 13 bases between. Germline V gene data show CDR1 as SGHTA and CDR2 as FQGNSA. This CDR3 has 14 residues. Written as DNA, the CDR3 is TGTGCCAGCAGCAATAGGGGGAATTATCAGCCCCAGCATTTT. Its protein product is CASSNRGNYQPQHF. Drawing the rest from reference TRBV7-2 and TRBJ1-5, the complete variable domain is GAGVSQSPSNKVTEKGKDVELRCDPISGHTALYWYRQSLGQGLEFLIYFQGNSAPDKSGLPSDRFSAERTGGSVSTLTIQRTQQEDSAVYLCASSNRGNYQPQHFGDGTRLSIL.

CDR3 amino acids: CASSYGPSGNTIYF. CDR3 nucleotide sequence: TGTGCCAGCAGTTACGGCCCCTCTGGAAACACCATATATTTT. The gene calls are TRBV6-2 or TRBV6-3 and TRBJ1-3, with D hard to call. The CDR3 has 14 residues. Germline assignment: CDR1 MNHEY and CDR2 SVGEGT. Deletions cut 2 bases from V and 0 bases from J, with 5 bases between.

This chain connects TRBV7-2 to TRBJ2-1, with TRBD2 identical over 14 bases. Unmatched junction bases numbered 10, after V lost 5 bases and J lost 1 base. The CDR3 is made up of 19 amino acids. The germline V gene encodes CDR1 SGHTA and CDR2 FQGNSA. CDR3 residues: CASSHPETSGGASYNEQFF. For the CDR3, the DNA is TGTGCCAGCAGCCACCCCGAGACTAGCGGGGGGGCTTCCTACAATGAGCAGTTCTTC.

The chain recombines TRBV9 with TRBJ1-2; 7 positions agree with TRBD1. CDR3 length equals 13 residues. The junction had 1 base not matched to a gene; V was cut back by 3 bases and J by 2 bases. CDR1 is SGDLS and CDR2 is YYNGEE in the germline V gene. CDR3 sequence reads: CASSETGNYGYTF. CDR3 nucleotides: TGTGCCAGCAGCGAGACAGGGAACTATGGCTACACCTTC. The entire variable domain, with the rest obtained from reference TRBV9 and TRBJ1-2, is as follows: DSGVTQTPKHLITATGQRVTLRCSPRSGDLSVYWYQQSLDQGLQFLIQYYNGEERAKGNILERFSAQQFPDLHSELNLSSLELGDSALYFCASSETGNYGYTFGSGTRLTVV.

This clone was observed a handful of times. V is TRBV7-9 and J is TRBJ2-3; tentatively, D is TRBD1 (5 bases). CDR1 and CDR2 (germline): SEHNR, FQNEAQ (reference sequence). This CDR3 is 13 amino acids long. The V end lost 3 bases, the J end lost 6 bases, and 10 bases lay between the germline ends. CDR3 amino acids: CASSLTDLDTQYF. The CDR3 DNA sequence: TGTGCCAGCAGCTTGACAGATCTGGATACGCAGTATTTT.